These T cell receptor beta chains were read from a single sample in a study of blood T cell repertoires in COVID-19. Measured with immunoSEQ multiplex PCR; TCRdb has only the in-frame clones, and not every one. The profile shows roughly 140,000 clones, over 70% of them singletons. The sample consisted of PBMCs or T cells enriched from blood (not recorded which). Source of these receptors: a man over 45 in a cohort exposed to, infected with or recovered from COVID-19 (not recorded which). Each CDR3 is given without its conserved first and last residue.

J | V | CDR3
TRBJ2-3 | TRBV18 | ASSPADTQY
TRBJ1-1 | TRBV5-4 | ASSLGVLNTEAF
TRBJ2-5 | TRBV3-1/TRBV3-2 | ASRLAGQETQY
TRBJ2-2 | TRBV11-2 | ASSVGGLAVTGELF
TRBJ2-6 | TRBV3-1/TRBV3-2 | ASSLGQIRSGANVLT
TRBJ2-7 | TRBV28 | ASSGTRSYEQY
TRBJ1-3 | TRBV2 | ASTGNTIY
TRBJ2-7 | TRBV28 | ASSFGQGEYEQY
TRBJ2-3 | TRBV10-3 | AISELGTGVGGTDTQY
TRBJ2-3 | TRBV7-9 | ASSSTVLAGGDTDTQY
TRBJ2-7 | TRBV6-5 | ASSYSAGGQYEQY
TRBJ1-5 | TRBV19 | ASSMGTGGSNQPQH
TRBJ2-7 | TRBV27 | ASSPFRGFEQY
TRBJ2-1 | TRBV19 | ASSINGEAGSYNEQF
TRBJ1-6 | TRBV7-9 | ASSLGTIRPLH
TRBJ2-1 | TRBV28 | ASSLGGSRYNEQF
TRBJ1-5 | TRBV20-1 | SASQDSNQPQH
TRBJ2-1 | TRBV3-1/TRBV3-2 | ASSQPGTSGNYEQF
TRBJ2-1 | TRBV30 | AWSVLAGAEQF
TRBJ2-5 | TRBV10-3 | AISESAGGAGAQY
TRBJ2-2 | TRBV6-5 | ASSYKRGADTGELF
TRBJ2-1 | TRBV7-8 | ASSFMRDGEQF
TRBJ1-6 | TRBV18 | ASSPLPVASSSYNSPLH
TRBJ1-2 | TRBV30 | AWSQGTYGYT
TRBJ1-5 | TRBV6-4 | ASSSGQGDQPQH
TRBJ1-3 | TRBV12-3/TRBV12-4 | ASSQTGGNTIY
TRBJ2-1 | TRBV27 | ASSLSSGSSYNEQF
TRBJ1-1 | TRBV15 | ATSRATGLGDTEAF
TRBJ1-2 | TRBV3-1/TRBV3-2 | ASSPGAGAHYGYT
TRBJ2-5 | TRBV4-3 | ASSQASSGPQY
TRBJ2-7 | TRBV19 | ASSSPHARFNEQY
TRBJ2-3 | TRBV7-2 | ASSLRDATDTQY
TRBJ2-1 | TRBV2 | ASSEGTGGVGNEQF
TRBJ1-3 | TRBV5-6 | ASSLGTGGPGNTIY
TRBJ1-1 | TRBV27 | ASGPEGVRTEAF
TRBJ2-3 | TRBV12-5 | ASGLWRGDTQY
TRBJ1-5 | TRBV14 | ASKTGAYSNQPQH
TRBJ1-1 | TRBV3-1/TRBV3-2 | ASLAGGMNTEAF
TRBJ2-1 | TRBV10-3 | AIMIDRGRYNEQF
TRBJ1-3 | TRBV7-2 | ASSLLSGVGNTIY
TRBJ2-3 | TRBV24-1 | ATRSGGLTDTQY
TRBJ2-3 | TRBV30 | AWSDPEREITDTQY
TRBJ2-6 | TRBV7-2 | ASSYTRGGSGANVLT
TRBJ2-2 | TRBV6-5 | ASSGSTNTGELF
TRBJ1-1 | TRBV20-1 | SARLGLEVF
TRBJ1-2 | TRBV5-4 | ASSSGQPSGYGYT
TRBJ2-4 | TRBV7-2 | ASSFSGTDIQY
TRBJ1-1 | TRBV6-5 | ASSSPGGSVVTEAF
TRBJ2-7 | TRBV7-9 | ASSVAQGTYEQY
TRBJ1-6 | TRBV7-8 | ASSLGEKNWRNSPLH
TRBJ1-2 | TRBV13 | ASSFRQGSPT